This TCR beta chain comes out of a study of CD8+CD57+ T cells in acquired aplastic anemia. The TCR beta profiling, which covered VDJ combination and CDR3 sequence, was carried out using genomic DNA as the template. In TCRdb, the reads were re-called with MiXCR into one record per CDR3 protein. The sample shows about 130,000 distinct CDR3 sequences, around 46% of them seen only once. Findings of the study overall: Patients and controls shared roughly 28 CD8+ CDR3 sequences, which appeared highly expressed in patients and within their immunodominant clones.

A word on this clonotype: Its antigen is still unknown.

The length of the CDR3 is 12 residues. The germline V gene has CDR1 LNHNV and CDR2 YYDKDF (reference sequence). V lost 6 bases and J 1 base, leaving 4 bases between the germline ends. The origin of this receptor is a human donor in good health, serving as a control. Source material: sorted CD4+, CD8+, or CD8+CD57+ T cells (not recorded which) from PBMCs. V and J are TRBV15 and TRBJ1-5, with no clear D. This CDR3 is CATRDSNQPQHF. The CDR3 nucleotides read TGTGCCACCAGAGACAGCAATCAGCCCCAGCATTTT.